The T cell receptor (beta chain) described here comes from a study of regulatory T cells in long-lasting Graves disease. Trimming cost V 5 bases and J 4 bases; bases outside gene matches: 12. The CDR3 extends over 18 amino acids. Germline CDR1 reads MNHEY; CDR2 reads SVGEGT. Whole-study results and caveats: The study found lower TCR diversity in persistent Graves' patients than in newly diagnosed ones.

A remark on this clonotype: Its antigen is undetermined.

Through Arm-PCR of CDR3 regions and iRepertoire HTBI primers, TCR beta libraries were built. TCRdb re-called the multiplex PCR reads through MiXCR, storing one row per CDR3 protein. The table lists a few hundred thousand distinct CDR3 sequences, 10% to 15% of them singletons. Time point given: newly diagnosed GD, antithyroid drugs for less than 3 months. PBMC RNA served as the TCR library source. This same sample was also taken into another study, of T cells in Graves' hyperthyroidism and ophthalmopathy. From that study: HTBI primers drove first-round RT-PCR of the TCR CDR3. Researchers found most expanded thyroid clonotypes above 0.001 in blood as well.

Specimen: peripheral blood mononuclear cells (PBMCs), collected at new diagnosis, from a patient treated with antithyroid drugs. This chain uses TRBV6-2 or TRBV6-3 with TRBJ2-6; TRBD1 agrees at 9 bases. The sequence derives from a woman between 18 and 29 years old with Graves disease. The CDR3 here is CASSARDRAFTGANVLTF. The CDR3 nucleotides read TGTGCCAGCAGTGCACGGGACAGGGCCTTCACCGGGGCCAACGTCCTGACTTTC.